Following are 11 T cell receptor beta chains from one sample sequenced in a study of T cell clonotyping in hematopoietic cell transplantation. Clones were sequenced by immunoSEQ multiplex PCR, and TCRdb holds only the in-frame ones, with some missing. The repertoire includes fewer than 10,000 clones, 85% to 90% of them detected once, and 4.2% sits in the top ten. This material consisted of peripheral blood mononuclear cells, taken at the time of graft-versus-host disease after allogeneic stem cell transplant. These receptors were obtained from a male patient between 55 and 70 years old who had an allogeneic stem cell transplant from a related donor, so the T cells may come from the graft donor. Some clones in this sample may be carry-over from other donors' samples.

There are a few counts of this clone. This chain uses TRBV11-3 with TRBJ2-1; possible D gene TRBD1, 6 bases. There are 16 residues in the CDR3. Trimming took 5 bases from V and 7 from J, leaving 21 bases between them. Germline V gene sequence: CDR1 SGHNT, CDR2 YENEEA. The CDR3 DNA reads TGTGCCAGCAGCCTACTGGGGGCCGGTTCGTGGAATGAGCAGTTCTTC. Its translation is CASSLLGAGSWNEQFF.

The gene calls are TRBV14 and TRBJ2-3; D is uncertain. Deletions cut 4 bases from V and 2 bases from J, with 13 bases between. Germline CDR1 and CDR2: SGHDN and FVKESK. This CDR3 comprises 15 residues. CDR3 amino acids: CASSPSPDNTDTQYF. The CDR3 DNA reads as TGTGCCAGCAGCCCCAGTCCTGATAACACAGATACGCAGTATTTT.

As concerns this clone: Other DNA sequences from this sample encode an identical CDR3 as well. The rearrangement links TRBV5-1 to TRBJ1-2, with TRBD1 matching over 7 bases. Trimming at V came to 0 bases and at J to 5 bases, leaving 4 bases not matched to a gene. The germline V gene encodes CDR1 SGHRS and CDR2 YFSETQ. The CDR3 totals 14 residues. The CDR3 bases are TGCGCCAGCAGCTTGGGACAGGGAGAGTATGGCTACACCTTC. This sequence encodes CASSLGQGEYGYTF.

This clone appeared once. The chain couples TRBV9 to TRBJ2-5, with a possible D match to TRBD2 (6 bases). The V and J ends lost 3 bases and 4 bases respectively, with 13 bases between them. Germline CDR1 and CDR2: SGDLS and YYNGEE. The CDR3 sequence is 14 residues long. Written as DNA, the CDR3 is TGTGCCAGCAGCGGGAGGGCGGGCGGAGAGACCCAGTACTTC. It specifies CASSGRAGGETQYF.

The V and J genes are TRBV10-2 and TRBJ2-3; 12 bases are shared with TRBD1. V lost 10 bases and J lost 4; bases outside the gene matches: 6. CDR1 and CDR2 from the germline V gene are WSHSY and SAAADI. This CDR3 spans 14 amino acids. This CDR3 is CATRDRGLSDTQYF. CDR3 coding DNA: TGCGCCACCCGGGACAGGGGGCTATCAGATACGCAGTATTTT.

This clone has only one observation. The CDR3 DNA sequence: TGTGCCAGCAGCCCCCACGTCCGTGTCACTGAAGCTTTCTTT. Amino acid sequence: CASSPHVRVTEAFF. The chain has TRBV28 and TRBJ1-1; D remains unclear. CDR3 length: 14 residues. Germline values: CDR1 MDHEN, CDR2 SYDVKM. V was trimmed by 6 bases and J by 4 bases, leaving 15 bases between them.

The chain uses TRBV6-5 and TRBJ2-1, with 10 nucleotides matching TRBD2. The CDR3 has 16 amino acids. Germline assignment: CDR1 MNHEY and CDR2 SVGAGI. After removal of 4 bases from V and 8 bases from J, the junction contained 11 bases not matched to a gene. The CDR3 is CASSFSSGGSVDEQFF. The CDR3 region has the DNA TGTGCCAGCAGTTTCTCTAGCGGGGGATCCGTGGATGAGCAGTTCTTC.

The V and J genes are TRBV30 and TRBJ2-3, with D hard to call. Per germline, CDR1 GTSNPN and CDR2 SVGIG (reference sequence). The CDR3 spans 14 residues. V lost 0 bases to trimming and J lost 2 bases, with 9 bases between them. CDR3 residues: CAWSVLSYTDTQYF. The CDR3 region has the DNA TGTGCCTGGAGTGTACTGAGTTACACAGATACGCAGTATTTT.

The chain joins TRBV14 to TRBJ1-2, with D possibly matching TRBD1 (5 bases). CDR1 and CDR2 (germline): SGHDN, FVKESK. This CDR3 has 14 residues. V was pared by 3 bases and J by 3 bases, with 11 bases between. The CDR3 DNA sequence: TGTGCCAGCAGCCATGGAGGGGCCGACTATGGCTACACCTTC. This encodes CASSHGGADYGYTF.

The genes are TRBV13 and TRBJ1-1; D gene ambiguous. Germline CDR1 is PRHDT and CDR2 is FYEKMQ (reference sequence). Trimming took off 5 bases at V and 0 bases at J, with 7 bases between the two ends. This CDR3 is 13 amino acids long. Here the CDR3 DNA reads TGTGCCAGCAGCAAGAGGGTGAACACTGAAGCTTTCTTT. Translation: CASSKRVNTEAFF. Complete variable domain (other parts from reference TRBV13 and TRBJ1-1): AAGVIQSPRHLIKEKRETATLKCYPIPRHDTVYWYQQGPGQDPQFLISFYEKMQSDKGSIPDRFSAQQFSDYHSELNMSSLELGDSALYFCASSKRVNTEAFFGQGTRLTVV.

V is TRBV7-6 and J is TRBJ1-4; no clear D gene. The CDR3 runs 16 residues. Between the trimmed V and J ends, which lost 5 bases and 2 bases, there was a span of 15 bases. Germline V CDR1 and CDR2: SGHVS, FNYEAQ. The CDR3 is CASSPFPKGTNEKLFF. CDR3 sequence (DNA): TGTGCCAGCAGCCCCTTCCCCAAAGGGACTAATGAAAAACTGTTTTTT.